This TCR beta chain was sequenced in a study of blood T cell repertoires in COVID-19 (dated by TCRdb to about 2020). About the full investigation: The collaborator samples originated in the United States, Italy and Spain and spanned the acute and convalescent phases of COVID-19. The repertoires were made available in a free public database intended to serve as a resource for research on the immune response to SARS-CoV-2. The dataset comprised deeply sampled blood TCRbeta repertoires from subjects exposed to, actively infected with, or recovered from COVID-19. A de-identified subject ID, COVID-19 status, age in years and sex were almost always included in the sample metadata. The samples were drawn from two sources: the first 160 participants of the ongoing ImmuneRACE study, and over 950 subjects contributed by 6 global collaborators. Where available, HLA class I and class II types were taken from metadata supplied by the sample provider and were not determined by assay-based typing. The material from the prospective study consisted of cDNA or gDNA derived from T cells, B-cell-depleted T cells, or PBMCs. Beyond this particular receptor, the publication reports: The amount of clinical and demographic metadata varied by source and participant and was provided uncurated.

The immunoSEQ Assay, a bias-controlled multiplex PCR, was used to amplify TCRbeta CDR3 regions from genomic DNA. Per the source publication's procedure: The number of nucleated cells in each sample was estimated by amplification of reference gene primers within the assay. To quantify the absolute abundance of each unique TCRbeta CDR3 rearrangement, sequence reads were collapsed and filtered. For each sample, productive Simpson clonality was calculated by taking the square root of Simpson's diversity index across productive rearrangements. TCRdb stores this immuneACCESS table with in-frame sequences only. Part of the clones is absent; in the studies checked, under half of the shortfall reflects unresolved V genes, and no reason is known for the rest. From that table come the V and J calls and clone size; the DNA was used to work out D and trimming. Present in this sample are roughly 100,000 clones, about 85% of which were seen just once. 4.1% of the sample lies in the top ten.

Sequences KGHDR (CDR1) and SFDVKD (CDR2) are obtained from the germline V gene. Relative to germline, V is 3 bases shorter and J is 4 bases shorter, with 8 bases between their ends. Taken from cysteine to phenylalanine, the CDR3 has 13 residues. CDR3 DNA is the only sequence kept; it has 39 bases, read in frame from the first base. The collaborating institutions used their own protocols to collect whole blood in K2EDTA tubes. For TCRbeta analysis, collaborator samples were shipped as frozen whole blood, as isolated PBMCs, or as DNA extracted from either sample type. As concerns this clone: Its antigen specificity is not known. Base-call qualities are not available, and no considerably larger clone is one nucleotide away.

The TCR was taken from a man over 45 with acute or convalescent COVID-19. The sample taken for sequencing was peripheral blood. This sequence uses TRBV24-1 and TRBJ1-2; TRBD1 is perhaps the D gene, given 5 matching bases. The DNA reads as follows: TGTGCCACCAGTGATATGGGGGGCTATGGCTACACCTTC. This is translated as CATSDMGGYGYTF.